This T cell receptor beta chain came from a study of cytomegalovirus exposure and HLA in healthy donors. Samples came from healthy bone marrow donors. Turning to this clone: Its antigen is unidentified.

With 60 Vbeta and 13 Jbeta primers, the PCR was carried out. The data were produced by immunoSEQ multiplex PCR, yet TCRdb's version contains in-frame clones alone and is incomplete. This table has over 100,000 clones, around 77% appearing once. The study's findings and limits: As was reported, the classifier diagnosed cytomegalovirus status with high specificity and sensitivity. Analysis performed later showed TCR beta chains linked to HLA being more clonally expanded than equally common others.

CDR1 and CDR2 (germline): SGHTA, FQGNSA. The CDR3 is 11 amino acids. The ends were cut back, 2 bases at V and 10 bases at J, with 5 bases in the middle. The sample consisted of PBMCs. The TCR sequence derives from a male donor in good health and CMV-seropositive. The chain recombines TRBV7-2 with TRBJ1-4, with D tentatively TRBD1 (5 bases). The CDR3 reads CASSLTGKLFF. CDR3 bases: TGTGCCAGCAGCTTAACAGGAAAACTGTTTTTT.